This TCR beta chain was recovered during a study of control samples from healthy donors and cancer patients. The count of this clone is one. Profiled with immunoSEQ multiplex PCR; TCRdb holds only in-frame clones, not every one. The data show more than 20,000 clones, roughly 93% seen once. The sequencing sample was made of PBMCs. This clonotype was obtained from a man aged 50-59 years with lung cancer.

The CDR3 region is CASSLIPGLASNTGELFF. The CDR3 DNA sequence: TGCGCCAGCAGCTTGATCCCCGGACTAGCCTCGAACACCGGGGAGCTGTTTTTT. V is TRBV5-1 and J is TRBJ2-2, with 8 bases lining up with TRBD2. The CDR3 is 18 amino acids. V lost 1 base and J lost 0; bases outside the gene matches: 8. Germline loops: CDR1 SGHRS, CDR2 YFSETQ.